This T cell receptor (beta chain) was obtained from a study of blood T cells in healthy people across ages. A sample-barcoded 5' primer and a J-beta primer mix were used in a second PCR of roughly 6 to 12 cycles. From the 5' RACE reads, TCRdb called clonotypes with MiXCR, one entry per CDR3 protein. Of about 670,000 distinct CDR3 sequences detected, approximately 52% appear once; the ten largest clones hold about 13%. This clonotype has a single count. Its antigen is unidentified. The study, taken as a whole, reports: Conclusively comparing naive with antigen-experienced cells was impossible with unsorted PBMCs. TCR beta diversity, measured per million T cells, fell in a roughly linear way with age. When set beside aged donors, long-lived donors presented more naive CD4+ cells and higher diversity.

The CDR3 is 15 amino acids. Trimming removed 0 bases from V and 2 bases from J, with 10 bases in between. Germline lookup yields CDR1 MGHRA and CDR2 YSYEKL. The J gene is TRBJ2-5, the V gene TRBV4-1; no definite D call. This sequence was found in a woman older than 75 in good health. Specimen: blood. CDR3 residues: CASSQEVTSQETQYF. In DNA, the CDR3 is TGCGCCAGCAGCCAAGAGGTGACTTCGCAAGAGACCCAGTACTTC.